This TCR beta chain was identified during a study of T cells in Graves' hyperthyroidism and ophthalmopathy. Study results and caveats: Stable hyperthyroidism was told apart from ophthalmopathy by a model built on 13 V-J features.

As concerns this clonotype: The antigen is unknown.

This CDR3 spans 17 amino acids. Germline V gene sequence: CDR1 SGHTA, CDR2 FQGNSA. V was cut by 2 bases and J by 4 bases, with 20 bases left in between. There were TCR beta CDR3 regions amplified from RNA transcripts. TCR CDR3 regions were first amplified by RT-PCR with HTBI primers. MiXCR, run by TCRdb on the multiplex PCR reads, gives a single entry per CDR3 protein. The top ten hold roughly 53% of the sample, which has about 210,000 distinct CDR3 sequences, roughly 17% seen once. Around 10 ml fresh peripheral blood yielded the PBMCs. The sequence was obtained from a man in his forties or fifties with Graves' hyperthyroidism. Sequencing input: blood. The V and J genes are TRBV7-2 and TRBJ2-5; D possibly corresponds to TRBD2 (7 bases). CDR3 bases: TGTGCCAGCAGCTTATATCTATCCGGGGGGCGTGGAGAGACCCAGTACTTC. Translation: CASSLYLSGGRGETQYF. The complete variable domain, with remaining parts taken from reference TRBV7-2 and TRBJ2-5, reads GAGVSQSPSNKVTEKGKDVELRCDPISGHTALYWYRQSLGQGLEFLIYFQGNSAPDKSGLPSDRFSAERTGGSVSTLTIQRTQQEDSAVYLCASSLYLSGGRGETQYFGPGTRLLVL.